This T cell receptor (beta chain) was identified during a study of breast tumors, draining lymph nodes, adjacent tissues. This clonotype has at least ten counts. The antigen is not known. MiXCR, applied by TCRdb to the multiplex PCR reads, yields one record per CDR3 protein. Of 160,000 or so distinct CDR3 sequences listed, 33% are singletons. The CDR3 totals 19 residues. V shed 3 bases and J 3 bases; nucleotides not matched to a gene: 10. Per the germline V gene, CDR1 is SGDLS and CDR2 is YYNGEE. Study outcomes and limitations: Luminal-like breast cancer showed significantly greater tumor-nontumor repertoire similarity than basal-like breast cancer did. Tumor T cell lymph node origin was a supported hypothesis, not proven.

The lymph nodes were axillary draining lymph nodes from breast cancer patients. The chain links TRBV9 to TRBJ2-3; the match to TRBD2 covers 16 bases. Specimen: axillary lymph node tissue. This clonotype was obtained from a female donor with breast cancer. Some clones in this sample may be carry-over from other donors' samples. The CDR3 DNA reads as TGTGCCAGCAGCGCCTTTCCGGGACTAGCGGGGGGGCAGACAGATACGCAGTATTTT. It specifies CASSAFPGLAGGQTDTQYF.